This section outlines one TCR beta chain sequence together with its context. Each CDR3 protein is one row after TCRdb ran MiXCR on the 5' RACE reads. The table has over 500,000 distinct CDR3 sequences, around 20% seen once; the top ten hold around 0.91%. The entry originates in a study of identical twins. The CDR3 covers 16 residues. The trim removed 4 bases at V and 2 bases at J, leaving 6 bases unmatched. Germline V gene sequence: CDR1 SEHNR, CDR2 FQNEAQ (reference sequence). This sample also appeared in a second study, on T cells expressing NK-cell markers. That investigation notes: Several of the donors carried dominant NKG2C+ clonotypes that took up roughly 1.0-8% of their CD8+ T cells. Leadership of the CD3+CD56-NKG2C+ fraction also belonged to these clonotypes in four donors.

This clonotype was sampled from a woman aged 18-35 years in good health. The chain couples TRBV7-9 to TRBJ2-3; 10 bases align to TRBD2. Input material: CD4+ T cells sorted from blood. CDR3 in amino acids: CASSSSGGVPTDTQYF. The CDR3, as DNA: TGTGCCAGCAGCTCAAGCGGGGGGGTTCCCACAGATACGCAGTATTTT.